This T cell receptor beta chain was sequenced for a study of early T cells in non-severe SARS-CoV-2 infection. This CDR3 contains 17 residues. From germline, CDR1 is MDHEN and CDR2 SYDVKM. Germline trimming cut 4 bases from V and 5 bases from J; bases unmatched to any gene: 10. Researchers attached unique molecular identifiers to individual cDNA molecules. TCRdb re-derived calls from the 5' RACE reads in MiXCR, one entry per CDR3 protein. The table lists some 64,000 distinct CDR3 sequences, approximately 13% of them singletons. As for this clonotype: This may arise from a read error, as a much more abundant clone is one base away.

The V gene is TRBV28, the J gene TRBJ2-7, with 14 bases that match TRBD2. The receptor's source is an adult who was a healthcare worker with PCR-confirmed SARS-CoV-2 infection or an uninfected control (not recorded which). Sequenced input: whole blood. The CDR3, as DNA: TGTGCCAGCAGTTCAATAAAGACTAGCGGGAGGGCCAACGAGCAGTACTTC. It specifies CASSSIKTSGRANEQYF.